The sequence of this TCR beta chain was determined in a study of molecular identifiers for immune sequencing clone quantification. Whole-study context: Replicates partitioned RNA from approximately 20,000 or 98,000 naive CD8 cells into five parts, sequencing four.

CDR3 length: 14 amino acids. The germline V gene encodes CDR1 MNHEY and CDR2 SMNVEV (reference sequence). V lost 4 bases to trimming and J lost 6 bases, with 12 bases between them. This clonotype was detected a few times. Its antigen is unknown. Points from the study as a whole: Identical barcode-sharing TCR molecules could lead to underestimated sizes for highly expanded clones. Naive cells had under 1% of molecules in clones above 20 RNA copies, effectors over 97%.

Sorting defined naive CD8 T cells as CD8+CD4-CCR7+CD45RA+. TCRdb re-analysed the PCR reads in MiXCR, keeping a single row per CDR3 protein. The sample lists about 640,000 distinct CDR3 sequences; roughly 21% were seen once. The rearrangement joins TRBV27 to TRBJ2-2, with D unresolved. This TCR was recovered from a human donor in good health. Some libraries in this study had Jurkat cell RNA spiked in. Source material: naive CD8+ T cells from blood, with Jurkat cell RNA spiked in. The subset is: FACS-sorted CD8+CD4-CCR7+CD45RA+ naive T cells. CDR3 amino acids: CASSSLVLSGELFF. CDR3 DNA: TGTGCCAGCAGTTCTTTGGTGCTGTCCGGGGAGCTGTTTTTT.